The sequence of this T cell receptor beta chain was determined in a study of T cell responses to AZD1222 COVID-19 vaccine. The assay was immunoSEQ multiplex PCR, and TCRdb's table has in-frame clones only and misses some. Found here are about 160,000 clones, 90% to 95% of them singletons; the top ten hold around 4.6%. Study-wide results and caveats: After the peak T cell response, and only then, were repertoires sampled. Regions left unmutated in variants are reportedly the target of nearly half of spike-specific TCRs.

On this clone: Its antigen remains unknown.

V was cut by 0 bases and J by 6 bases, with 4 bases left in between. This CDR3 region has 11 residues. CDR1 is SGHRS and CDR2 is YFSETQ in the germline V gene. The material sequenced was peripheral blood, taken on day 0 of MenACWY control vaccination. The rearrangement links TRBV5-1 to TRBJ2-7; the D is unclear. This receptor was taken from an adult in good health. The CDR3: CASSLDGEQYF. CDR3 nucleotide sequence: TGCGCCAGCAGCTTGGATGGCGAGCAGTACTTC. The variable domain in full, completed from reference TRBV5-1 and TRBJ2-7, reads KAGVTQTPRYLIKTRGQQVTLSCSPISGHRSVSWYQQTPGQGLQFLFEYFSETQRNKGNFPGRFSGRQFSNSRSEMNVSTLELGDSALYLCASSLDGEQYFGPGTRLTVT.